A selection of T cell receptor beta chains follows, all from one sample in a study of regulatory T cells in long-lasting Graves disease. One entry per CDR3 protein results from TCRdb running MiXCR on the multiplex PCR reads. The sample lists about 660,000 distinct CDR3 sequences, 30% seen once, with about two fifths in the top ten. Sequences were derived from peripheral blood mononuclear cells (PBMCs), sampled when the disease was refractory, from a patient treated with antithyroid drugs. The receptor source for this set is a female donor with Graves disease. Both conserved end residues are part of each CDR3. D genes are given only for firm matches. Clone size appears in some rows only: once, few, many, or a class for an expanded clone.

clone_size j_call d_call cdr3_length v_call cdr3_aa cdr3_nt
- TRBJ2-7 TRBD2 13 TRBV28 CASSLAQGLVLYF TGTGCCAGCAGCTTAGCCCAGGGACTAGTTCTATACTTC
- TRBJ1-2 TRBD1 18 TRBV20-1 CSAREPHAGTASGYGYTF TGCAGTGCTAGAGAGCCCCATGCCGGGACAGCCTCTGGGTATGGCTACACCTTC
- TRBJ1-1 - 13 TRBV6-1 CASIGEMNAEAFF TGTGCCAGCATTGGGGAAATGAACGCTGAAGCTTTCTTT
- TRBJ2-2 - 12 TRBV6-2/TRBV6-3 CASAAGPGELFF TGTGCCAGCGCAGCGGGCCCCGGGGAGCTGTTTTTT
many TRBJ2-2 - 17 TRBV12-5 CASGLPTYNHDTGELFF TGTGCTAGTGGTTTGCCCACTTACAATCATGACACCGGGGAGCTGTTTTTT
few TRBJ2-7 - 15 TRBV6-1 CASSGGGGDTYEQYF TGTGCCAGCAGTGGAGGGGGGGGAGATACCTACGAGCAGTACTTC
- TRBJ1-2 TRBD1 14 TRBV7-9 CASSLQDRGDGYTF TGTGCCAGCAGCTTACAGGACAGGGGAGATGGCTACACCTTC
many TRBJ1-1 - 13 TRBV28 CASSLRANTEAFF TGTGCCAGCAGCTTGAGGGCGAACACTGAAGCTTTCTTT
- TRBJ1-1 - 13 TRBV29-1 CSAKRGSDTEAFF TGCAGCGCGAAGCGGGGGAGCGACACTGAAGCTTTCTTT
- TRBJ1-4 TRBD1 15 TRBV18 CASSPTGATNEKLFF TGTGCCAGCTCACCAACAGGGGCAACTAATGAAAAACTGTTTTTT
once TRBJ2-4 TRBD1 16 TRBV7-2 CASSPDRATSKNIQYF TGTGCCAGCAGCCCCGACAGGGCTACTTCCAAAAACATTCAGTACTTC
- TRBJ1-5 - 16 TRBV29-1 CSVDSGGPYSNQPQHF TGCAGCGTTGACTCCGGAGGGCCCTATAGCAATCAGCCCCAGCATTTT
many TRBJ1-2 TRBD1 15 TRBV28 CASSLLGGAIGGYTF TGTGCCAGCAGTTTATTAGGGGGCGCTATAGGTGGCTACACCTTC
many TRBJ1-5 - 14 TRBV5-6 CASSLGVGNQPQHF TGTGCCAGCAGCTTGGGGGTGGGGAATCAGCCCCAGCATTTT
few TRBJ1-5 - 15 TRBV28 CASSDLGDSNQPQHF TGTGCCAGCAGCGATTTGGGGGATAGCAATCAGCCCCAGCATTTT
many TRBJ1-1 - 14 TRBV6-1 CASSTFRGGTEAFF TGTGCCAGCAGTACCTTCAGGGGTGGCACTGAAGCTTTCTTT
- TRBJ2-3 TRBD1 13 TRBV20-1 CSAGTGNGDTQYF TGCAGTGCTGGGACAGGGAACGGAGATACGCAGTATTTT
- TRBJ2-5 - 8 TRBV7-2 CASSLEYF TGTGCCAGCAGCTTAGAGTACTTC
many TRBJ2-6 - 15 TRBV27 CASWGHSSGANVLTF TGTGCCAGCTGGGGACACAGCTCTGGGGCCAACGTCCTGACTTTC
- TRBJ1-5 TRBD1 15 TRBV29-1 CSVEVNRGPNQPQHF TGCAGCGTTGAAGTCAACAGGGGACCTAATCAGCCCCAGCATTTT
- TRBJ1-5 TRBD1 14 TRBV12-3/TRBV12-4 CASSLVTGEPPQHF TGTGCCAGCAGTTTAGTCACAGGGGAACCGCCCCAGCATTTT
few TRBJ2-2 TRBD2 19 TRBV5-1 CASSLGDSGEYEGTGELFF TGCGCCAGCAGCTTGGGTGATAGCGGGGAATACGAGGGGACCGGGGAGCTGTTTTTT
- TRBJ2-2 TRBD1 17 TRBV7-3 CASSLWTGKTNAGELFF TGTGCCAGCAGCTTATGGACAGGGAAAACGAACGCCGGGGAGCTGTTTTTT
many TRBJ2-7 - 17 TRBV12-3/TRBV12-4 CASSSNPSSGVRYEQYF TGTGCCAGCAGTTCAAATCCCTCATCTGGGGTCCGCTACGAGCAGTACTTC
- TRBJ1-1 - 12 TRBV28 CASSLVGVEAFF TGTGCCAGCAGTTTAGTAGGGGTTGAAGCTTTCTTT
- TRBJ2-7 - 15 TRBV3-1 CASSLRGTAGYEQYF TGTGCCAGCAGCCTCCGGGGGACAGCCGGCTACGAGCAGTACTTC
- TRBJ1-5 - 12 TRBV3-1 CASSQGQQPQHF TGTGCCAGCAGCCAAGGTCAGCAGCCCCAGCATTTT
- TRBJ1-5 - 13 TRBV19 CASSTKFAQPQHF TGTGCCAGTAGTACCAAATTTGCTCAGCCCCAGCATTTT
- TRBJ1-6 TRBD1 16 TRBV5-1 CASSLTGQSSNSPLHF TGCGCCAGCAGCTTGACGGGACAGTCCTCTAATTCACCCCTCCACTTT
- TRBJ1-4 - 16 TRBV5-1 CASSLPGDIEGEKLFF TGCGCCAGCAGCTTGCCCGGGGACATCGAGGGCGAAAAACTGTTTTTT
many TRBJ1-1 - 13 TRBV29-1 CSAAGHLNTEAFF TGCAGTGCTGCGGGACACTTGAACACTGAAGCTTTCTTT
few TRBJ2-4 TRBD1 16 TRBV28 CASSLEQGAAKNIQYF TGTGCCAGCAGTCTGGAACAGGGGGCCGCCAAAAACATTCAGTACTTC
few TRBJ2-5 - 13 TRBV7-3 CASSLTLLETQYF TGTGCCAGCAGCTTGACACTGCTAGAGACCCAGTACTTC
- TRBJ1-1 - 14 TRBV19 CASSRGVASTEAFF TGTGCCAGTAGTAGGGGGGTTGCGTCCACTGAAGCTTTCTTT
- TRBJ2-7 - 13 TRBV20-1 CSARPGQAYEQYF TGCAGTGCCAGACCGGGACAAGCGTACGAGCAGTACTTC
- TRBJ1-2 - 13 TRBV10-3 CAISPKLLYGYTF TGTGCCATCAGTCCCAAGCTACTCTATGGCTACACCTTC
- TRBJ1-4 - 13 TRBV6-1 CASSEARVGKLFF TGTGCCAGCAGTGAAGCTCGGGTTGGAAAACTGTTTTTT
few TRBJ1-4 - 13 TRBV5-1 CASQQGSNEKLFF TGCGCCAGCCAACAGGGATCTAATGAAAAACTGTTTTTT
- TRBJ1-3 - 15 TRBV5-1 CASSLDTGPGNTIYF TGCGCCAGCAGCTTGGATACAGGGCCAGGGAACACCATATATTTT
many TRBJ1-2 - 15 TRBV28 CASSYPLGGAYGYTF TGTGCCAGCAGTTACCCCTTAGGGGGGGCCTATGGCTACACCTTC
- TRBJ1-5 - 14 TRBV28 CASSLKSGYQPQHF TGTGCCAGCAGTTTAAAGTCTGGGTATCAGCCCCAGCATTTT
many TRBJ1-5 - 13 TRBV2 CASSVEENQPQHF TGTGCCAGCAGTGTAGAGGAGAATCAGCCCCAGCATTTT
few TRBJ1-2 - 14 TRBV5-5 CASSLERLYGGYTF TGTGCCAGCAGCTTGGAAAGGCTGTATGGTGGCTACACCTTC
- TRBJ1-2 - 13 TRBV7-9 CASSSQASDGYTF TGTGCCAGCAGCTCGCAGGCTTCGGATGGCTACACCTTC
many TRBJ1-1 - 13 TRBV4-1 CASSQEGATEAFF TGCGCCAGCAGCCAAGAGGGGGCAACTGAAGCTTTCTTT
many TRBJ1-1 - 13 TRBV28 CASSQQHDTEAFF TGTGCCAGCAGCCAACAACATGACACTGAAGCTTTCTTT
once TRBJ2-7 TRBD2 15 TRBV6-2/TRBV6-3 CANPSGQVDPYEQYF TGTGCCAACCCTAGCGGGCAGGTAGACCCCTACGAGCAGTACTTC